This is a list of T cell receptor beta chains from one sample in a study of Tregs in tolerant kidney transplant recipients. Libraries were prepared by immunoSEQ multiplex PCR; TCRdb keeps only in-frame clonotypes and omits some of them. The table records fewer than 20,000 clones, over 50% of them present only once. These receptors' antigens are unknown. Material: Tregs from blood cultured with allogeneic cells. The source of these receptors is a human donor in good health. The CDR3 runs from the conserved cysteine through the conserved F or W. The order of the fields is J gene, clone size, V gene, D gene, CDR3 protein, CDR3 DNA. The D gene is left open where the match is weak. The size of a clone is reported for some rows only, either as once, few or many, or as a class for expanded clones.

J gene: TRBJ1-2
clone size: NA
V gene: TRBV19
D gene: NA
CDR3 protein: CASSIGAGGYGYTF
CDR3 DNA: TGTGCCAGTAGTATAGGGGCAGGCGGCTATGGCTACACCTTC

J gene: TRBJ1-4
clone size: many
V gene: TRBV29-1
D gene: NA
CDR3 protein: CSVELPGVEKLFF
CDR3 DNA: TGCAGCGTTGAATTGCCAGGGGTTGAAAAACTGTTTTTT

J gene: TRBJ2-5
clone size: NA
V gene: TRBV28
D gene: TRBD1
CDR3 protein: CASSFLGTGEETQYF
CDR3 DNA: TGTGCCAGCAGTTTTCTCGGGACAGGAGAAGAGACCCAGTACTTC

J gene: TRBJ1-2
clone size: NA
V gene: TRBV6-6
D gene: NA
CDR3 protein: CASSYGAHYGYTF
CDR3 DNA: TGTGCCAGCAGTTACGGGGCACACTATGGCTACACCTTC

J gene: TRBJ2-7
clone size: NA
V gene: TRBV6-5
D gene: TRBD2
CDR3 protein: CASSYVGLAGEQYF
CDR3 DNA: TGTGCCAGCAGTTACGTCGGACTAGCCGGCGAGCAGTACTTC

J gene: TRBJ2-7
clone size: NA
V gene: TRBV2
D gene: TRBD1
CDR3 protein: CASSPGQVYEQYF
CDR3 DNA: TGTGCCAGCAGTCCGGGACAGGTTTACGAGCAGTACTTC

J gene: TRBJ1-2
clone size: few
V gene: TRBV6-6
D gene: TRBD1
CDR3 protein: CASSYGQGIGYTF
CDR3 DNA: TGTGCCAGCAGTTACGGACAGGGGATAGGCTACACCTTC

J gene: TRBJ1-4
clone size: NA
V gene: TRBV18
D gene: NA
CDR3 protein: CASSPGTTNEKLFF
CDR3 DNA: TGTGCCAGCTCACCCGGTACGACTAATGAAAAACTGTTTTTT

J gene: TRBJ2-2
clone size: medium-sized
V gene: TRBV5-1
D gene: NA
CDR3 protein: CASSASLRGELFF
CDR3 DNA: TGCGCCAGCTCCGCCTCCCTGCGCGGGGAGCTGTTTTTT

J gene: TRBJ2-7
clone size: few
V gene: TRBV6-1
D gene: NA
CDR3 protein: CASSILLSSSIQYF
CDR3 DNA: TGTGCCAGCAGCATATTATTATCGTCATCGATCCAGTACTTC

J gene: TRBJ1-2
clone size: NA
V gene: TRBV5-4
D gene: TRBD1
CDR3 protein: CASSQDSGGDYGYTF
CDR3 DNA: TGTGCCAGCAGCCAAGATTCAGGGGGCGACTATGGCTACACCTTC

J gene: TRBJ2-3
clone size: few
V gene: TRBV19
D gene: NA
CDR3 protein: CASSIEGNTDTQYF
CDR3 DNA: TGTGCCAGTAGTATTGAGGGAAACACAGATACGCAGTATTTT

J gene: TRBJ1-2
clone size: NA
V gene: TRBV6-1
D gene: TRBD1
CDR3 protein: CASRKTGGASYGYTF
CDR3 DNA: TGTGCCAGCAGAAAGACAGGGGGCGCGAGCTATGGCTACACCTTC

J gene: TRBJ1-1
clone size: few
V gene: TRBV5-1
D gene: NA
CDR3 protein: CASSLNPGDTEAFF
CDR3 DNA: TGCGCCAGCAGCTTGAACCCAGGAGACACTGAAGCTTTCTTT

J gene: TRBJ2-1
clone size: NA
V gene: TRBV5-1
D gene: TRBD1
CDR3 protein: CASSLGPGGQGANEQFF
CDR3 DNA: TGCGCCAGCAGCTTGGGGCCCGGGGGACAGGGGGCGAATGAGCAGTTCTTC

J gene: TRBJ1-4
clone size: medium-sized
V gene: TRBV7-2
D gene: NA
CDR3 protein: CASSLMGFNEKLFF
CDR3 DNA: TGTGCCAGCAGCTTAATGGGCTTCAATGAAAAACTGTTTTTT

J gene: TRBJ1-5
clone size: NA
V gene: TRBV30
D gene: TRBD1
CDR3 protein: CAWSVGTGNQPQHF
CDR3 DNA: TGTGCCTGGAGTGTAGGGACAGGCAATCAGCCCCAGCATTTT

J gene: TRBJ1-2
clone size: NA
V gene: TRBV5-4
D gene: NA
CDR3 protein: CASSYARGHYGYTF
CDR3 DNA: TGTGCCAGCAGCTACGCCCGGGGACACTATGGCTACACCTTC

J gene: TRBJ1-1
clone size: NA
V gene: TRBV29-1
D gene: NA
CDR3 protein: CSVEWGIRTEAFF
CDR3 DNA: TGCAGCGTTGAATGGGGAATCCGCACTGAAGCTTTCTTT

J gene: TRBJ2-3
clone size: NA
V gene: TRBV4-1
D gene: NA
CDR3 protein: CASSQDWWGSGTGITDTQYF
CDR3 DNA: TGCGCCAGCAGCCAAGATTGGTGGGGGTCGGGCACGGGGATCACAGATACGCAGTATTTT